The table lists the clone carrying this T cell receptor beta chain with many counts. TCR beta CDR3 sequences were amplified from RNA transcripts. In the first-round RT-PCR of the TCR CDR3, the HTBI primer set was used. TCRdb reprocessed the multiplex PCR reads via MiXCR and lists one record per CDR3 protein. Of a few hundred thousand distinct CDR3 sequences listed, 18% are singletons. The data belong to a study of T cells in Graves' hyperthyroidism and ophthalmopathy. Trimming removed 0 bases from V and 2 bases from J, with 7 bases in between. CDR1 and CDR2 from the germline V gene are MDHEN and SYDVKM. There are 14 residues in the CDR3.

The chain combines TRBV28 with TRBJ1-2; D is undetermined. Sequencing was performed on blood. The TCR sequence derives from a man between 35 and 55 years old with Graves' hyperthyroidism. CDR3 sequence reads: CASSLWGRNYGYTF. CDR3 DNA sequence: TGTGCCAGCAGTTTATGGGGCCGCAACTATGGCTACACCTTC.